The 12 T cell receptor beta chains below come from one sample, sequenced in a study of blood T cell repertoires in COVID-19. The method was immunoSEQ multiplex PCR; TCRdb's version includes in-frame clones alone and lacks a portion of them. The repertoire holds about 200,000 clones, with roughly four fifths as singletons. Input material: peripheral blood. All receptors derive from a woman between 70 and 85 years old with active or convalescent COVID-19.

This clone has a count of ten or more. The J gene is TRBJ2-7, the V gene TRBV19, with D maybe TRBD2 (6 bases). The length of the CDR3 is 13 residues. Germline values: CDR1 LNHDA, CDR2 SQIVND (reference sequence). The V end was cut by 5 bases, the J end by 5 bases, with 13 bases between. CDR3 residues: CASSASEGNEQYF. The CDR3 coding sequence is TGTGCCAGTAGTGCTTCGGAGGGGAACGAGCAGTACTTC.

This sequence joins TRBV25-1 and TRBJ2-7; 9 bases match TRBD2. V lost 4 bases to trimming and J lost 3 bases; unmatched junction nucleotides: 7. The CDR3 runs 15 residues. Germline V gene sequence: CDR1 MGHDK, CDR2 SYGVNS. The CDR3 region is CASSGAGGPFYEQYF. CDR3 DNA: TGTGCCAGCAGTGGGGCGGGAGGGCCATTCTACGAGCAGTACTTC.

V gene TRBV5-1 combines with J gene TRBJ2-7; TRBD1 matches 9 bases. From germline, CDR1 is SGHRS and CDR2 YFSETQ. V gave up 4 bases and J gave up 0 bases; unmatched junction bases: 8. The CDR3 contains 16 residues. The CDR3 sequence: CASSKGTGRVSYEQYF. Written as DNA, the CDR3 is TGCGCCAGCAGCAAAGGGACAGGGAGGGTCTCCTACGAGCAGTACTTC. Using reference TRBV5-1 and TRBJ2-7 for the parts outside the CDR3, the full variable domain is KAGVTQTPRYLIKTRGQQVTLSCSPISGHRSVSWYQQTPGQGLQFLFEYFSETQRNKGNFPGRFSGRQFSNSRSEMNVSTLELGDSALYLCASSKGTGRVSYEQYFGPGTRLTVT.

The chain recombines TRBV5-6 with TRBJ2-7, with D unclear. The CDR3 length is 15 residues. Trimming left V 5 bases short and J 0 bases short, with 15 bases between. Germline V lookup: CDR1 SGHDT, CDR2 YYEEEE. The CDR3 bases are TGTGCCAGCAGTTCGTTTGTGTCTTACTCCTACGAGCAGTACTTC. It yields the protein CASSSFVSYSYEQYF.

This chain connects TRBV27 to TRBJ2-7; 10 bases line up with TRBD2. Germline values: CDR1 MNHEY, CDR2 SMNVEV (reference sequence). Trimming took 5 bases from V and 5 from J; bases not matched to a gene: 9. The CDR3 extends over 15 amino acids. The CDR3 region is CASSSRTSGFHEQYF. For the CDR3, the DNA is TGTGCCAGCAGTAGCCGGACTAGCGGTTTCCACGAGCAGTACTTC.

The chain has TRBV5-1 and TRBJ2-7; D might be TRBD2 (6 bases). This CDR3 has 14 residues. The V gene's germline CDR1 is SGHRS and CDR2 YFSETQ. V gave up 0 bases and J gave up 0 bases, with 7 bases separating them. This CDR3 reads CASSLGLVSYEQYF. Written as DNA, the CDR3 is TGCGCCAGCAGCTTGGGACTAGTCTCCTACGAGCAGTACTTC.

V is TRBV7-9 and J is TRBJ2-7, with 7 nucleotides matching TRBD1. Germline V gives CDR1 SEHNR, CDR2 FQNEAQ (reference sequence). V gave up 6 bases and J gave up 3 bases; unmatched junction bases: 2. CDR3 length equals 12 residues. The CDR3 loop is CASRDRYYEQYF. CDR3 in DNA: TGTGCCAGCAGGGACAGGTACTACGAGCAGTACTTC.

The V gene is TRBV19, the J gene TRBJ2-5, with 9 bases lining up with TRBD1. V gave up 6 bases and J gave up 2 bases; unmatched junction bases: 4. The CDR3 loop spans 14 amino acids. Germline CDR1 LNHDA, CDR2 SQIVND (reference sequence). The chain's CDR3 is CASRSTGGQETQYF. For the CDR3, the DNA is TGTGCCAGTAGGTCGACAGGGGGGCAAGAGACCCAGTACTTC.

The rearrangement links TRBV11-2 to TRBJ2-5; D remains ambiguous. V was pared by 5 bases and J by 0 bases, with 13 bases between. The CDR3 runs 15 residues. Germline-derived CDR1 and CDR2 are SGHAT and FQNNGV. The CDR3 region has the DNA TGTGCCAGCAGCCCGAGACCCGGGTACCAAGAGACCCAGTACTTC. Encoded protein: CASSPRPGYQETQYF.

There are a few counts of this clone. The chain has TRBV19 and TRBJ1-6, with 10 bases aligning to TRBD1. Germline V gene data show CDR1 as LNHDA and CDR2 as SQIVND (reference sequence). Unmatched junction bases numbered 7, after V lost 3 bases and J lost 8 bases. The CDR3 loop spans 16 amino acids. CDR3 protein: CASSIRDRGLDSPLHF. In DNA form, the CDR3 reads TGTGCCAGTAGTATCCGGGACAGGGGTTTGGATTCACCCCTCCACTTT.

The gene calls are TRBV3-1 (or the pseudogene TRBV3-2) and TRBJ2-7; D may be TRBD1 (6 bases). Trimming took off 1 base at V and 7 bases at J, with 17 bases between the two ends. Germline assignment: CDR1 LGHDT and CDR2 YNNKEL (reference sequence). The CDR3 is 15 residues long. CDR3 region: CASSQVTGFLGEQYF. CDR3 nucleotide sequence: TGTGCCAGCAGCCAAGTGACAGGTTTTCTTGGGGAGCAGTACTTC.

The rearrangement links TRBV6-5 to TRBJ2-3; TRBD2 agrees at 11 bases. Germline V CDR1 and CDR2: MNHEY, SVGAGI. This CDR3 has 15 amino acids. Trimming at V came to 5 bases and at J to 6 bases, leaving 7 bases not matched to a gene. CDR3 loop: CASSLAGGGGDTQYF. The CDR3 bases are TGTGCCAGCAGTCTAGCGGGAGGTGGGGGGGATACGCAGTATTTT.